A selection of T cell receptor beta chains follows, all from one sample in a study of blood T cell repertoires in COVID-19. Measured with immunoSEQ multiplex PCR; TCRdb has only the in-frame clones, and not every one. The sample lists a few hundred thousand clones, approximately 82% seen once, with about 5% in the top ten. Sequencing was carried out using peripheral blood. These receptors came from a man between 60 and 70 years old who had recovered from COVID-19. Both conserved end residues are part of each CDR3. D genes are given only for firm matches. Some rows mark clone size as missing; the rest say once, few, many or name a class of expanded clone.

cdr3_nt: TGTGCCAGCAGCCCGACAGGGTATAATTCACCCCTCCACTTT; cdr3_aa: CASSPTGYNSPLHF; v_call: TRBV7-2; j_call: TRBJ1-6; clone_size: -; d_call: TRBD1
cdr3_nt: TGCGCCAGCAACCCGGGACAGGGGGCTTTCACAGATACGCAGTATTTT; cdr3_aa: CASNPGQGAFTDTQYF; v_call: TRBV5-1; j_call: TRBJ2-3; clone_size: once; d_call: TRBD1
cdr3_nt: TGTGCCAGCAGCCTCGGGACAGGGGGTGCAGACGAGCAGTACTTC; cdr3_aa: CASSLGTGGADEQYF; v_call: TRBV11-3; j_call: TRBJ2-7; clone_size: -; d_call: TRBD1
cdr3_nt: TGTGCCAGCAGCCAACAAGAGACCCAGTACTTC; cdr3_aa: CASSQQETQYF; v_call: TRBV7-6; j_call: TRBJ2-5; clone_size: -; d_call: -
cdr3_nt: TGTGCCAGCAGCGTCCAGGGGGGCTCCTACGAGCAGTACTTC; cdr3_aa: CASSVQGGSYEQYF; v_call: TRBV7-2; j_call: TRBJ2-7; clone_size: -; d_call: -
cdr3_nt: TGTGCCAGCAGTTTTCGACTAGCGGGAGGGAGGTACGAGCAGTACTTC; cdr3_aa: CASSFRLAGGRYEQYF; v_call: TRBV27; j_call: TRBJ2-7; clone_size: -; d_call: TRBD2
cdr3_nt: TGCGCCAGCAGCTTGGCTAGCGGGAGGGGAGAGGGCTCCTACAATGAGCAGTTCTTC; cdr3_aa: CASSLASGRGEGSYNEQFF; v_call: TRBV5-1; j_call: TRBJ2-1; clone_size: -; d_call: TRBD2
cdr3_nt: TGTGCCAGCAGGCCTCGAGCTAGCACAGATACGCAGTATTTT; cdr3_aa: CASRPRASTDTQYF; v_call: TRBV5-6; j_call: TRBJ2-3; clone_size: -; d_call: -
cdr3_nt: TGTGCCAGCAGCGTTTTGGCTAATTCACCCCTCCACTTT; cdr3_aa: CASSVLANSPLHF; v_call: TRBV11-2; j_call: TRBJ1-6; clone_size: once; d_call: -
cdr3_nt: TGTGCCAGCAGCGTAATCCGGGAGAACACTGAAGCTTTCTTT; cdr3_aa: CASSVIRENTEAFF; v_call: TRBV9; j_call: TRBJ1-1; clone_size: -; d_call: -
cdr3_nt: TGTGCCAGCAGTCCATCGGGACAAAGCACAGATACGCAGTATTTT; cdr3_aa: CASSPSGQSTDTQYF; v_call: TRBV27; j_call: TRBJ2-3; clone_size: -; d_call: -
cdr3_nt: TGCGCCAGCAGCTTGGACTTAGCGGGAGTCGTGAATGAGCAGTTCTTC; cdr3_aa: CASSLDLAGVVNEQFF; v_call: TRBV5-1; j_call: TRBJ2-1; clone_size: -; d_call: TRBD2
cdr3_nt: TGTGCCAGCAGCTTAGGTTCTAGTCGGTACAATGAGCAGTTCTTC; cdr3_aa: CASSLGSSRYNEQFF; v_call: TRBV7-2; j_call: TRBJ2-1; clone_size: -; d_call: -
cdr3_nt: TGTGCCACCAGCAGAGTAACTGGCGGCGGAACCCCGAGCACAGATACGCAGTATTTT; cdr3_aa: CATSRVTGGGTPSTDTQYF; v_call: TRBV15; j_call: TRBJ2-3; clone_size: -; d_call: -
cdr3_nt: TGTGCCAGCAGCCAACCGGGACAGGGCTACAATGAGCAGTTCTTC; cdr3_aa: CASSQPGQGYNEQFF; v_call: TRBV7-9; j_call: TRBJ2-1; clone_size: -; d_call: TRBD1
cdr3_nt: TGTGCCAGCAGTTTAGTGTCGGGAGGGACCATTGCGCAGTATTTT; cdr3_aa: CASSLVSGGTIAQYF; v_call: TRBV27; j_call: TRBJ2-3; clone_size: -; d_call: TRBD2
cdr3_nt: TGTGCCAGCTCACCACCGAGGGGGAAGAGCTCCTACGAGCAGTACTTC; cdr3_aa: CASSPPRGKSSYEQYF; v_call: TRBV18; j_call: TRBJ2-7; clone_size: -; d_call: -
cdr3_nt: TGTGCCAGCACCGAACGTTCGGCTGGGGCCAACGTCCTGACTTTC; cdr3_aa: CASTERSAGANVLTF; v_call: TRBV2; j_call: TRBJ2-6; clone_size: -; d_call: -
cdr3_nt: TGCGCCAGCAGTGAGCTAAACCAGCCCCAGCATTTT; cdr3_aa: CASSELNQPQHF; v_call: TRBV10-2; j_call: TRBJ1-5; clone_size: few; d_call: -
cdr3_nt: TGTGCCAGTAGACTAGCGGGGGTGAATGAGCAGTTCTTC; cdr3_aa: CASRLAGVNEQFF; v_call: TRBV19; j_call: TRBJ2-1; clone_size: -; d_call: TRBD2
cdr3_nt: TGTGCCAGCAGCTTGGGTGGCGGGAAGAGCTCCTACAATGAGCAGTTCTTC; cdr3_aa: CASSLGGGKSSYNEQFF; v_call: TRBV11-2; j_call: TRBJ2-1; clone_size: -; d_call: -
cdr3_nt: TGTGCCAGCAGTGTTAGCCGACTGGCCCAATATAATTCACCCCTCCACTTT; cdr3_aa: CASSVSRLAQYNSPLHF; v_call: TRBV6-1; j_call: TRBJ1-6; clone_size: -; d_call: -
cdr3_nt: TGTGCCACCAGCGGGGCTCCGGGACTAGCGGGAGGAGGGGTGTACAATGAGCAGTTCTTC; cdr3_aa: CATSGAPGLAGGGVYNEQFF; v_call: TRBV15; j_call: TRBJ2-1; clone_size: -; d_call: TRBD2
cdr3_nt: TGCGCCAGCAGGGACGGGACTATGAATGAGCAGTTCTTC; cdr3_aa: CASRDGTMNEQFF; v_call: TRBV5-1; j_call: TRBJ2-1; clone_size: -; d_call: TRBD2
cdr3_nt: TGTGCCTGGAAAAGGACTGTGGGGACCGGGGAGCTGTTTTTT; cdr3_aa: CAWKRTVGTGELFF; v_call: TRBV30; j_call: TRBJ2-2; clone_size: -; d_call: -
cdr3_nt: TGTGCCAGCAGCTTAGCGGGGACAGCCTTCGAGCAGTACTTC; cdr3_aa: CASSLAGTAFEQYF; v_call: TRBV7-9; j_call: TRBJ2-7; clone_size: -; d_call: TRBD1
cdr3_nt: TGTGCCAGCAGCCAAGTTGGGTCCCTAGCCACCAGTGAGCAGTTCTTC; cdr3_aa: CASSQVGSLATSEQFF; v_call: TRBV3-1/TRBV3-2; j_call: TRBJ2-1; clone_size: few; d_call: -
cdr3_nt: TGTGCCGGAGGCCCCTCCGGGACAACTCCCACAGATACGCAGTATTTT; cdr3_aa: CAGGPSGTTPTDTQYF; v_call: TRBV7-9; j_call: TRBJ2-3; clone_size: -; d_call: -
cdr3_nt: TGTGCCTGGAGCAAAGGGACAGGGGTGGGGATAGGTTTAGAGACCCAGTACTTC; cdr3_aa: CAWSKGTGVGIGLETQYF; v_call: TRBV30; j_call: TRBJ2-5; clone_size: -; d_call: TRBD1
cdr3_nt: TGTGCCAGCAGCCTGGACAGGGGGAAGAACGAGCAGTACTTC; cdr3_aa: CASSLDRGKNEQYF; v_call: TRBV7-9; j_call: TRBJ2-7; clone_size: -; d_call: TRBD1